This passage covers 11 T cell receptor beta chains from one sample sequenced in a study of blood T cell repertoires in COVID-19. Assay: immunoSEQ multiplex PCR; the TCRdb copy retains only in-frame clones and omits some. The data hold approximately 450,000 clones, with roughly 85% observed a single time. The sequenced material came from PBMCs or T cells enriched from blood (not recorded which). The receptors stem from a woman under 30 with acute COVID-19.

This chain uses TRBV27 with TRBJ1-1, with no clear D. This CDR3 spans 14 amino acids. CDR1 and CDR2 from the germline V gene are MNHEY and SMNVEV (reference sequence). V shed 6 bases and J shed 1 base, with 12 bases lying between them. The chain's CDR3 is CASSPFPGNTEAFF. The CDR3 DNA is TGTGCCAGCAGCCCTTTTCCGGGGAACACTGAAGCTTTCTTT.

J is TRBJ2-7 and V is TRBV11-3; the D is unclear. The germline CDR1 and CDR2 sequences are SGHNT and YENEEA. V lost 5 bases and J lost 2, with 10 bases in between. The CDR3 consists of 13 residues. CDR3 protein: CASSLTSTYEQYF. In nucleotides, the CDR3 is TGTGCCAGCAGCCTAACGTCTACCTACGAGCAGTACTTC.

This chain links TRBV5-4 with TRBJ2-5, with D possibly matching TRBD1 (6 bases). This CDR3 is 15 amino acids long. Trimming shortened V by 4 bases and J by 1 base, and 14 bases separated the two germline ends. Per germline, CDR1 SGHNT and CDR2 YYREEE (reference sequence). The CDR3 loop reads CASSPEQGPQETQYF. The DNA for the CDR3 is TGTGCCAGCAGCCCCGAACAGGGACCCCAAGAGACCCAGTACTTC. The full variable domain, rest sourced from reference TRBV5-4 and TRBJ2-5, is ETGVTQSPTHLIKTRGQQVTLRCSSQSGHNTVSWYQQALGQGPQFIFQYYREEENGRGNFPPRFSGLQFPNYSSELNVNALELDDSALYLCASSPEQGPQETQYFGPGTRLLVL.

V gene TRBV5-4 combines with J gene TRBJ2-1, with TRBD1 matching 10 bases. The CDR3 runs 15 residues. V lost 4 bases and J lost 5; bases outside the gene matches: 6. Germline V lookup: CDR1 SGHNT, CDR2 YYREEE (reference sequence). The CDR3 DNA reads TGTGCCAGCAGCCCGAGACAGGGGGCGGACAATGAGCAGTTCTTC. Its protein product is CASSPRQGADNEQFF. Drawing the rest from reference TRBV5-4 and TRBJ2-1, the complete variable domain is ETGVTQSPTHLIKTRGQQVTLRCSSQSGHNTVSWYQQALGQGPQFIFQYYREEENGRGNFPPRFSGLQFPNYSSELNVNALELDDSALYLCASSPRQGADNEQFFGPGTRLTVL.

CDR3 region: CASSLAKTGNYGYTF. The CDR3, as DNA: TGCGCCAGCAGCTTGGCGAAGACAGGGAACTATGGCTACACCTTC. The chain uses TRBV5-1 and TRBJ1-2, with TRBD1 matching over 7 bases. Trimming at V came to 0 bases and at J to 2 bases, leaving 4 bases not matched to a gene. This CDR3 has 15 amino acids. Germline V gives CDR1 SGHRS, CDR2 YFSETQ. Combining the CDR3 with reference TRBV5-1 and TRBJ1-2 gives the whole variable domain KAGVTQTPRYLIKTRGQQVTLSCSPISGHRSVSWYQQTPGQGLQFLFEYFSETQRNKGNFPGRFSGRQFSNSRSEMNVSTLELGDSALYLCASSLAKTGNYGYTFGSGTRLTVV.

The CDR3 is CASSLGLAENTGELFF. The CDR3 nucleotides read TGTGCCAGCAGCTTAGGGCTAGCGGAGAACACCGGGGAGCTGTTTTTT. The chain links TRBV11-2 to TRBJ2-2; the match to TRBD2 covers 7 bases. CDR1 and CDR2 (germline): SGHAT, FQNNGV. V lost 1 base, J lost 1 base, and 3 bases stayed unmatched. The CDR3 is 16 amino acids. Combining the CDR3 with reference TRBV11-2 and TRBJ2-2 gives the whole variable domain EAGVAQSPRYKIIEKRQSVAFWCNPISGHATLYWYQQILGQGPKLLIQFQNNGVVDDSQLPKDRFSAERLKGVDSTLKIQPAKLEDSAVYLCASSLGLAENTGELFFGEGSRLTVL.

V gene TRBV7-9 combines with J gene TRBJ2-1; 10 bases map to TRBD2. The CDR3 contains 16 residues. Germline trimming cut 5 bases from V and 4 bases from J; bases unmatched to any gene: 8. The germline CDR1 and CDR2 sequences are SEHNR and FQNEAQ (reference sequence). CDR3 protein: CASSPYLAGVYNEQFF. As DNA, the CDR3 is TGTGCCAGCAGCCCATACCTAGCGGGGGTGTACAATGAGCAGTTCTTC.

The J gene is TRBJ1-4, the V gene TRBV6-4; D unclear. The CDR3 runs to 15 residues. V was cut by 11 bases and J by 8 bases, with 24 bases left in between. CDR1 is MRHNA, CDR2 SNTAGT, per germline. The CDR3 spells CAGPVDPLNGEKLFF. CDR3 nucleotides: TGTGCCGGGCCAGTGGATCCCCTAAACGGAGAAAAACTGTTTTTT.

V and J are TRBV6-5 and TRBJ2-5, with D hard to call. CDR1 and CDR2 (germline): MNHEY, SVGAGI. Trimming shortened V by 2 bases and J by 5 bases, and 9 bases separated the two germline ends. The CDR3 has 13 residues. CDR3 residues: CASSYSPRETQYF. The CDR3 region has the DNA TGTGCCAGCAGTTACAGCCCGAGGGAGACCCAGTACTTC.

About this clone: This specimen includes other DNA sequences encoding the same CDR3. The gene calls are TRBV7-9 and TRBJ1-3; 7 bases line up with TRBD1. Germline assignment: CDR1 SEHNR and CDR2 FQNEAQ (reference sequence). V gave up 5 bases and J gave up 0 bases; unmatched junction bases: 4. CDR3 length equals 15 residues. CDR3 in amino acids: CASSTTGLSGNTIYF. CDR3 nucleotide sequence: TGTGCCAGCAGCACGACAGGGCTCTCTGGAAACACCATATATTTT.

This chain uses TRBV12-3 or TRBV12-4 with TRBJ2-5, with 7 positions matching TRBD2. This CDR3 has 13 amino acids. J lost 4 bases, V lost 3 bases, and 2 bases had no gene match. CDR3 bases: TGTGCCAGCAGTTTCGCGGGAGCAGAGACCCAGTACTTC. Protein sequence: CASSFAGAETQYF.